Shown below are 10 T cell receptor beta chains from a single sample sequenced in a study of T cell responses to AZD1222 COVID-19 vaccine. Using immunoSEQ multiplex PCR, the repertoire was profiled, and TCRdb retains in-frame clones only, with some absent. In the table there are about 70,000 clones, roughly 85% of which are singletons. This specimen consisted of peripheral blood, obtained on day 0 of AZD1222 vaccination. All receptors come from an adult in good health.

This sequence joins TRBV7-9 and TRBJ1-4, with D perhaps matching TRBD1 (6 bases). V dropped 5 bases and J dropped 3 bases, with 10 bases sitting between them. This CDR3 spans 14 amino acids. Germline CDR1 reads SEHNR; CDR2 reads FQNEAQ (reference sequence). For the CDR3, the DNA is TGTGCCAGCAGCCAGGGGATAGCTAATGAAAAACTGTTTTTT. It translates to CASSQGIANEKLFF.

CDR3 sequence reads: CASSSRLSTFSYNEQFF. CDR3 DNA sequence: TGTGCCAGCAGCAGTCGACTTTCTACCTTCTCCTACAATGAGCAGTTCTTC. The rearrangement joins TRBV11-2 to TRBJ2-1; D is uncertain. This CDR3 has 17 amino acids. The V gene lost 5 bases and the J gene lost 0 bases, with 17 bases spanning the gap. Germline lookup yields CDR1 SGHAT and CDR2 FQNNGV. Complete variable domain (other parts from reference TRBV11-2 and TRBJ2-1): EAGVAQSPRYKIIEKRQSVAFWCNPISGHATLYWYQQILGQGPKLLIQFQNNGVVDDSQLPKDRFSAERLKGVDSTLKIQPAKLEDSAVYLCASSSRLSTFSYNEQFFGPGTRLTVL.

The genes are TRBV27 and TRBJ2-1, with 12 bases aligning to TRBD2. The germline V gene encodes CDR1 MNHEY and CDR2 SMNVEV (reference sequence). The V gene end was trimmed by 5 bases and the J gene end by 6 bases; junction bases not matched to a gene: 8. This CDR3 comprises 16 residues. This chain's CDR3 is CASSSRLAGAANEQFF. Here the CDR3 DNA reads TGTGCCAGCAGTAGCCGACTAGCGGGAGCGGCCAATGAGCAGTTCTTC.

The V gene is TRBV18, the J gene TRBJ2-7; 10 bases line up with TRBD1. J gave up 0 bases and V 4 bases, and 3 bases lay outside the gene matches. The germline CDR1 and CDR2 sequences are KGHSH and LQKENI. The CDR3 runs 15 residues. The CDR3 sequence is CASSQGQGSSYEQYF. Written as DNA, the CDR3 is TGTGCCAGCTCACAGGGACAGGGGAGCTCCTACGAGCAGTACTTC.

The rearrangement uses TRBV7-8 and TRBJ2-2, with a possible D match to TRBD1 (6 bases). V was pared by 5 bases and J by 2 bases, with 18 bases between. In germline, CDR1 is SGHVS, CDR2 FQNEAQ. CDR3 length: 17 residues. The CDR3 here is CASSPRTASSNTGELFF. The CDR3 DNA reads as TGTGCCAGCAGCCCCCGGACAGCCTCATCCAACACCGGGGAGCTGTTTTTT.

The chain links TRBV29-1 to TRBJ1-1; tentative D call: TRBD1 (5 bases). The CDR3 extends over 14 amino acids. The V end lost 8 bases, the J end lost 4 bases, and 20 bases lay between the germline ends. Germline CDR1 is SQVTM and CDR2 is ANQGSEA. CDR3 protein: CSSYPGVVGTEAFF. As DNA, the CDR3 is TGCAGCTCTTACCCGGGGGTGGTCGGCACTGAAGCTTTCTTT.

This clone was seen only a few times. V and J are TRBV5-4 and TRBJ2-5; the match to TRBD1 covers 8 bases. CDR1 is SGHNT, CDR2 YYREEE, per germline (reference sequence). The V gene end was trimmed by 4 bases and the J gene end by 5 bases; junction bases not matched to a gene: 10. The CDR3 sequence is 15 residues long. DNA for the CDR3: TGTGCCAGCAGCCGACGAACAGGGGGATTGGAGACCCAGTACTTC. As protein: CASSRRTGGLETQYF.

This clone was detected only once. The rearrangement joins TRBV7-9 to TRBJ1-2; D is unclear. V was shortened by 3 bases and J by 4 bases, with 6 bases between the two germline ends. CDR3 length: 12 amino acids. The V gene's germline CDR1 is SEHNR and CDR2 FQNEAQ (reference sequence). CDR3 DNA: TGTGCCAGCAGCTTTGATTCCTATGGCTACACCTTC. Protein sequence: CASSFDSYGYTF.

V is TRBV18 and J is TRBJ1-5; no firm D call. The germline CDR1 and CDR2 sequences are KGHSH and LQKENI. This CDR3 comprises 14 residues. V lost 5 bases, J lost 1 base, and 9 bases lay in between. The CDR3 DNA reads TGTGCCAGCTCAGTAGCAGTAAGCAATCAGCCCCAGCATTTT. The encoded protein is CASSVAVSNQPQHF.

The chain employs TRBV4-2 and TRBJ2-1, with unresolved D. The CDR3 sequence is 15 residues long. CDR1 is LGHNA, CDR2 YNFKEQ, per germline. V lost 0 bases and J 6 bases, leaving 12 bases between the germline ends. CDR3: CASSQEHSSRNEQFF. CDR3 bases: TGTGCCAGCAGCCAAGAACACTCGTCTCGCAATGAGCAGTTCTTC.